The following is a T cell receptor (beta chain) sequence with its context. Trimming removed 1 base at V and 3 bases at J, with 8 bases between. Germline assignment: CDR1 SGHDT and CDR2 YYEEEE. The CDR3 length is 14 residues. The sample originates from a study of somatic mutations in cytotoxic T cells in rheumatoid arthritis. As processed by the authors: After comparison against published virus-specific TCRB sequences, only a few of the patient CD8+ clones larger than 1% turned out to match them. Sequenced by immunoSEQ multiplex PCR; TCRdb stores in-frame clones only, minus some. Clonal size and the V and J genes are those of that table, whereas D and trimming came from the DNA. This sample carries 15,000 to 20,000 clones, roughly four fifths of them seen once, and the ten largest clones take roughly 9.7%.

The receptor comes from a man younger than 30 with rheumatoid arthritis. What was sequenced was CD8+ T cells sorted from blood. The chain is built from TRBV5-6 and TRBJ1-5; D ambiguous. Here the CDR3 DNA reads TGTGCCAGCAGCTTGTCCGGGCTCAATCAGCCCCAGCATTTT. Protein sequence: CASSLSGLNQPQHF. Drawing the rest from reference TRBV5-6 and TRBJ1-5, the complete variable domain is DAGVTQSPTHLIKTRGQQVTLRCSPKSGHDTVSWYQQALGQGPQFIFQYYEEEERQRGNFPDRFSGHQFPNYSSELNVNALLLGDSALYLCASSLSGLNQPQHFGDGTRLSIL.